This T cell receptor beta chain was found in a study of identical twins. General study points: Interpretation of the results relied on cross-sectional statistical analysis and not on following the same donors. Beta out-of-frame sequences displayed a weaker excess of sharing between twins. Researchers caution that invariant MAIT and iNKT cells could partly confound zero-insertion analyses. Shared out-of-frame alpha sequences (those common to twins) showed excess low generation probability.

This clonotype was seen many times. Its antigen is unknown. Each CDR3 protein is one row after TCRdb ran MiXCR on the 5' RACE reads. The sample consists of more than 650,000 distinct CDR3 sequences, around 5.7% of them appearing once. Germline lookup yields CDR1 MNHEY and CDR2 SMNVEV (reference sequence). V lost 9 bases and J 0 bases, leaving 12 bases between the germline ends. The CDR3 extends over 14 amino acids. V usage is TRBV27 and J usage is TRBJ1-3; no firm D call. Material: naive T cells sorted from blood. This TCR derives from a man between 18 and 29 years old in good health. CDR3 nucleotide sequence: TGTGCCAGTTCGAGCATTCACTCTGGAAACACCATATATTTT. Its protein product is CASSSIHSGNTIYF.